This T cell receptor beta chain was observed in a study of glioma-infiltrating T cells after dendritic cell vaccination. Whole-study results and caveats: Survival was not directly related to TCR clonality in these patients.

Note on this clone: Its antigen remains unidentified.

The CDR3 sequence is 15 residues long. The germline CDR1 and CDR2 sequences are MNHNS and SASEGT. V was trimmed by 7 bases and J by 4 bases, leaving 19 bases between them. Selection required adequate fresh-frozen tumor tissue plus more than two years' survival data. The table came from immunoSEQ multiplex PCR; TCRdb's copy has only in-frame clones and leaves some out. The profile covers around 100,000 clones, with 81% appearing a single time and about 12% taken by the ten largest. The sample in question was blood, obtained before dendritic cell vaccination. The chain carries TRBV6-1 and TRBJ1-1, with D tentatively TRBD1 (5 bases). The TCR was taken from a human donor with glioblastoma. The CDR3 DNA follows: TGTGCCAGCATCCCGGCCCAGGGTATAATCACTGAAGCTTTCTTT. Translating it yields CASIPAQGIITEAFF.